This T cell receptor (beta chain) was recovered during a study of blood T cell repertoires in COVID-19. On the study more broadly: The study drew acute and convalescent COVID-19 samples from the United States, Italy and Spain.

Per the authors' pipeline: Scientists estimated how many nucleated cells there were by amplifying reference gene primers. Libraries were prepared by immunoSEQ multiplex PCR; TCRdb keeps only in-frame clonotypes and omits some of them. D and trimming come from the DNA, and the V and J calls and clone size come from that table. The table lists hundreds of thousands of clones, 89% of them singletons, with approximately 2% in the top ten. The CDR3 loop spans 13 amino acids. The V gene lost 5 bases and the J gene lost 10 bases, with 14 bases spanning the gap. This clone turned up a few times. Seattle cases were enrolled at active infection and followed longitudinally.

The clonotype comes from a woman in her 30s with COVID-19, enrolled during active disease. The chain combines TRBV12-3 or TRBV12-4 with TRBJ1-4, with a tentative D call TRBD1 (5 bases). Sequencing was performed on peripheral blood. The chain's CDR3 is CASSGDWVGKLFF. CDR3 nucleotides: TGTGCCAGCAGTGGGGACTGGGTGGGAAAACTGTTTTTT.